A selection of T cell receptor beta chains follows, all from one sample in a study of identical twins. TCRdb re-derived calls from the 5' RACE reads in MiXCR, one entry per CDR3 protein. The data show some 1,600,000 distinct CDR3 sequences, with less than 40% seen just once and under 0.35% held by the top ten. The sequenced sample was cord blood. These receptors all stem from a newborn girl in good health. The CDR3 runs from the conserved cysteine through the conserved F or W. Fields, in order: J gene, D gene, clone size, V gene, CDR3 protein, CDR3 DNA. A D gene is named only where the DNA matches it firmly. Size is stated for part of the rows, as once, few or many counts, or as a class when the clone is expanded.

J gene: TRBJ1-5; D gene: NA; clone size: few; V gene: TRBV27; CDR3 protein: CASSFSREGDQPQHF; CDR3 DNA: TGTGCCAGCAGTTTTAGCAGGGAAGGGGATCAGCCCCAGCATTTT
J gene: TRBJ1-6; D gene: NA; clone size: many; V gene: TRBV28; CDR3 protein: CASSFRSSYNSPLHF; CDR3 DNA: TGTGCCAGCAGTTTCAGGAGCTCCTATAATTCACCCCTCCACTTT
J gene: TRBJ2-2; D gene: TRBD2; clone size: NA; V gene: TRBV5-1; CDR3 protein: CASSLSSGGNTGELFF; CDR3 DNA: TGCGCCAGCAGCTTGTCTAGCGGGGGGAACACCGGGGAGCTGTTTTTT
J gene: TRBJ1-1; D gene: NA; clone size: few; V gene: TRBV27; CDR3 protein: CASSLYRVTEAFF; CDR3 DNA: TGTGCCAGCAGTTTGTACAGGGTGACTGAAGCTTTCTTT
J gene: TRBJ1-6; D gene: NA; clone size: few; V gene: TRBV6-1; CDR3 protein: CASSEVTVNSPLHF; CDR3 DNA: TGTGCCAGCAGTGAAGTAACAGTTAATTCACCCCTCCACTTT
J gene: TRBJ2-3; D gene: TRBD2; clone size: NA; V gene: TRBV5-4; CDR3 protein: CASSPSTSPSTDTQYF; CDR3 DNA: TGTGCCAGCAGCCCGTCGACTAGCCCTAGCACAGATACGCAGTATTTT
J gene: TRBJ1-1; D gene: NA; clone size: NA; V gene: TRBV29-1; CDR3 protein: CSGHRANTEAFF; CDR3 DNA: TGCAGCGGACACAGGGCGAACACTGAAGCTTTCTTT
J gene: TRBJ2-3; D gene: NA; clone size: NA; V gene: TRBV5-1; CDR3 protein: CASSVQRTTDTQYF; CDR3 DNA: TGCGCCAGCAGCGTCCAGCGGACCACAGATACGCAGTATTTT
J gene: TRBJ2-1; D gene: NA; clone size: NA; V gene: TRBV11-2; CDR3 protein: CASSLDWRYSYNEQFF; CDR3 DNA: TGTGCCAGCAGCTTAGATTGGCGGTACTCCTACAATGAGCAGTTCTTC
J gene: TRBJ1-2; D gene: NA; clone size: many; V gene: TRBV14; CDR3 protein: CASSQGERWYGYTF; CDR3 DNA: TGTGCCAGCAGCCAAGGGGAGCGGTGGTATGGCTACACCTTC
J gene: TRBJ2-7; D gene: NA; clone size: many; V gene: TRBV10-3; CDR3 protein: CAISESGQASSYEQYF; CDR3 DNA: TGTGCCATCAGTGAGTCAGGGCAGGCGAGCTCCTACGAGCAGTACTTC
J gene: TRBJ1-4; D gene: TRBD1; clone size: NA; V gene: TRBV28; CDR3 protein: CASTPTGVVGRLFF; CDR3 DNA: TGTGCCAGCACCCCCACAGGGGTCGTAGGGCGACTGTTTTTT
J gene: TRBJ2-1; D gene: NA; clone size: few; V gene: TRBV29-1; CDR3 protein: CSVDTGSYNEQFF; CDR3 DNA: TGCAGCGTTGATACGGGGTCCTACAATGAGCAGTTCTTC
J gene: TRBJ2-1; D gene: NA; clone size: few; V gene: TRBV12-3/TRBV12-4; CDR3 protein: CASSLDLAYNEQFF; CDR3 DNA: TGTGCCAGCAGTTTAGATCTAGCATACAATGAGCAGTTCTTC
J gene: TRBJ2-3; D gene: NA; clone size: NA; V gene: TRBV12-3/TRBV12-4; CDR3 protein: CASTRGTTDTQYF; CDR3 DNA: TGTGCCAGCACTAGGGGTACCACAGATACGCAGTATTTT
J gene: TRBJ2-7; D gene: NA; clone size: few; V gene: TRBV6-6; CDR3 protein: CASSYQGGYEQYF; CDR3 DNA: TGTGCCAGCAGTTACCAAGGGGGCTACGAGCAGTACTTC
J gene: TRBJ2-1; D gene: NA; clone size: few; V gene: TRBV28; CDR3 protein: CASSFWRDNEQFF; CDR3 DNA: TGTGCCAGCAGTTTCTGGAGGGACAATGAGCAGTTCTTC
J gene: TRBJ2-1; D gene: NA; clone size: few; V gene: TRBV11-1; CDR3 protein: CASSALEASEVSTNEQFF; CDR3 DNA: TGTGCCAGCAGCGCCTTGGAGGCTAGCGAAGTTTCGACCAATGAGCAGTTCTTC
J gene: TRBJ2-5; D gene: NA; clone size: many; V gene: TRBV24-1; CDR3 protein: CATSVGPRETQYF; CDR3 DNA: TGTGCCACCAGTGTGGGTCCTAGAGAGACCCAGTACTTC
J gene: TRBJ2-1; D gene: NA; clone size: few; V gene: TRBV5-1; CDR3 protein: CASSSKLDNEQFF; CDR3 DNA: TGCGCCAGCAGTTCTAAGCTCGACAATGAGCAGTTCTTC
J gene: TRBJ2-1; D gene: TRBD2; clone size: NA; V gene: TRBV5-4; CDR3 protein: CASSLDSGPSNEQFF; CDR3 DNA: TGTGCCAGCAGCTTGGATAGCGGGCCTAGCAATGAGCAGTTCTTC
J gene: TRBJ2-5; D gene: TRBD2; clone size: few; V gene: TRBV10-3; CDR3 protein: CAISAHGASGQETQYF; CDR3 DNA: TGTGCCATCAGTGCCCATGGGGCTAGCGGTCAGGAGACCCAGTACTTC
J gene: TRBJ2-7; D gene: NA; clone size: NA; V gene: TRBV3-1; CDR3 protein: CASSHPPYEQYF; CDR3 DNA: TGTGCCAGCAGCCACCCTCCCTACGAGCAGTACTTC
J gene: TRBJ2-7; D gene: TRBD1; clone size: NA; V gene: TRBV11-1; CDR3 protein: CASSVDRARYEQYF; CDR3 DNA: TGTGCCAGCAGCGTGGACAGGGCCCGATACGAGCAGTACTTC
J gene: TRBJ1-6; D gene: TRBD1; clone size: few; V gene: TRBV7-2; CDR3 protein: CASSLRDRDDSPLHF; CDR3 DNA: TGTGCCAGCAGCCTCCGGGACAGGGATGATTCACCCCTCCACTTT
J gene: TRBJ2-1; D gene: NA; clone size: many; V gene: TRBV13; CDR3 protein: CASSPYSSSYNEQFF; CDR3 DNA: TGTGCCAGCAGTCCCTACTCCAGCTCCTACAATGAGCAGTTCTTC
J gene: TRBJ2-1; D gene: NA; clone size: NA; V gene: TRBV20-1; CDR3 protein: CSASGRGAYNEQFF; CDR3 DNA: TGCAGTGCTAGCGGGAGAGGGGCCTACAATGAGCAGTTCTTC
J gene: TRBJ1-6; D gene: NA; clone size: NA; V gene: TRBV7-9; CDR3 protein: CASSVKEGGNSPLHF; CDR3 DNA: TGTGCCAGCAGCGTTAAAGAGGGAGGTAATTCACCCCTCCACTTT
J gene: TRBJ2-5; D gene: NA; clone size: few; V gene: TRBV28; CDR3 protein: CASSGFGAGGIQETQYF; CDR3 DNA: TGTGCCAGCAGTGGGTTCGGGGCTGGGGGGATCCAAGAGACCCAGTACTTC
J gene: TRBJ2-7; D gene: NA; clone size: few; V gene: TRBV3-1; CDR3 protein: CASSYDFAGGYEQYF; CDR3 DNA: TGTGCCAGCAGCTACGACTTTGCGGGCGGCTACGAGCAGTACTTC
J gene: TRBJ2-5; D gene: TRBD2; clone size: NA; V gene: TRBV9; CDR3 protein: CASSAAGLASETQYF; CDR3 DNA: TGTGCCAGCAGCGCAGCGGGACTAGCGTCAGAGACCCAGTACTTC
J gene: TRBJ2-2; D gene: NA; clone size: NA; V gene: TRBV28; CDR3 protein: CASTQRLQTGELFF; CDR3 DNA: TGTGCCAGCACCCAACGGCTTCAAACCGGGGAGCTGTTTTTT
J gene: TRBJ1-5; D gene: NA; clone size: few; V gene: TRBV29-1; CDR3 protein: CSVEEGWNQPQHF; CDR3 DNA: TGCAGCGTTGAGGAGGGATGGAATCAGCCCCAGCATTTT
J gene: TRBJ2-1; D gene: TRBD2; clone size: many; V gene: TRBV11-1; CDR3 protein: CASTLRLAGANEQFF; CDR3 DNA: TGTGCCAGCACCCTGCGACTAGCGGGAGCCAATGAGCAGTTCTTC
J gene: TRBJ2-5; D gene: NA; clone size: few; V gene: TRBV5-1; CDR3 protein: CASSLQGIRETQYF; CDR3 DNA: TGCGCCAGCAGCTTACAGGGAATTCGAGAGACCCAGTACTTC
J gene: TRBJ2-2; D gene: TRBD1; clone size: few; V gene: TRBV12-3/TRBV12-4; CDR3 protein: CASSSGGENTGELFF; CDR3 DNA: TGTGCCAGCAGTTCAGGGGGCGAGAACACCGGGGAGCTGTTTTTT
J gene: TRBJ1-6; D gene: NA; clone size: NA; V gene: TRBV20-1; CDR3 protein: CSAGGLNLPLHF; CDR3 DNA: TGCAGTGCCGGAGGCCTCAATTTACCCCTCCACTTT
J gene: TRBJ1-2; D gene: NA; clone size: NA; V gene: TRBV6-1; CDR3 protein: CASSERGRGEFRRGYTF; CDR3 DNA: TGTGCCAGCAGTGAACGGGGGAGGGGGGAGTTCAGGCGTGGCTACACCTTC
J gene: TRBJ2-1; D gene: TRBD2; clone size: NA; V gene: TRBV5-1; CDR3 protein: CASSFGLDNEQFF; CDR3 DNA: TGCGCCAGCAGCTTCGGACTAGACAATGAGCAGTTCTTC
J gene: TRBJ1-5; D gene: NA; clone size: few; V gene: TRBV7-2; CDR3 protein: CASSSNRDQPQHF; CDR3 DNA: TGTGCCAGCAGCTCTAACAGGGATCAGCCCCAGCATTTT
J gene: TRBJ2-7; D gene: NA; clone size: NA; V gene: TRBV6-2/TRBV6-3; CDR3 protein: CASTKDGSYEQYF; CDR3 DNA: TGTGCCAGCACTAAGGACGGGTCCTACGAGCAGTACTTC
J gene: TRBJ2-1; D gene: NA; clone size: NA; V gene: TRBV27; CDR3 protein: CASILSAVFYNEQFF; CDR3 DNA: TGTGCCAGCATTTTATCGGCTGTTTTTTACAATGAGCAGTTCTTC
J gene: TRBJ2-7; D gene: NA; clone size: NA; V gene: TRBV4-2; CDR3 protein: CASSQDRSPLFATEQYF; CDR3 DNA: TGTGCCAGCAGCCAAGATCGAAGTCCCCTTTTTGCGACCGAGCAGTACTTC
J gene: TRBJ1-4; D gene: NA; clone size: few; V gene: TRBV6-6; CDR3 protein: CASSEVKGGNEKLFF; CDR3 DNA: TGTGCCAGCAGCGAAGTCAAGGGGGGTAATGAAAAACTGTTTTTT
J gene: TRBJ2-7; D gene: NA; clone size: NA; V gene: TRBV3-1; CDR3 protein: CASSQSRGISWQYF; CDR3 DNA: TGTGCCAGCAGCCAGAGCAGGGGAATAAGCTGGCAGTACTTC
J gene: TRBJ1-4; D gene: TRBD1; clone size: few; V gene: TRBV6-6; CDR3 protein: CASSAPGQANEKLFF; CDR3 DNA: TGTGCCAGCAGCGCACCGGGACAGGCTAATGAAAAACTGTTTTTT
J gene: TRBJ2-5; D gene: NA; clone size: NA; V gene: TRBV24-1; CDR3 protein: CATSDRNGETQYF; CDR3 DNA: TGTGCCACCAGTGACCGCAACGGAGAGACCCAGTACTTC
J gene: TRBJ2-7; D gene: TRBD2; clone size: NA; V gene: TRBV12-3/TRBV12-4; CDR3 protein: CASRGASGSYEQYF; CDR3 DNA: TGTGCCAGTCGGGGAGCTAGCGGTTCCTACGAGCAGTACTTC
J gene: TRBJ2-1; D gene: TRBD2; clone size: many; V gene: TRBV5-1; CDR3 protein: CASSLELLAGGPLNEQFF; CDR3 DNA: TGCGCCAGCAGCTTGGAACTACTAGCGGGGGGGCCTCTCAATGAGCAGTTCTTC
J gene: TRBJ1-1; D gene: NA; clone size: few; V gene: TRBV6-6; CDR3 protein: CASSNGGAGAMNTEAFF; CDR3 DNA: TGTGCCAGCAGTAACGGAGGCGCGGGGGCTATGAACACTGAAGCTTTCTTT
J gene: TRBJ1-5; D gene: NA; clone size: NA; V gene: TRBV6-5; CDR3 protein: CASSYSYKNNQPQHF; CDR3 DNA: TGTGCCAGCAGTTACTCGTACAAGAACAATCAGCCCCAGCATTTT
J gene: TRBJ2-5; D gene: NA; clone size: NA; V gene: TRBV29-1; CDR3 protein: CSVTLSVEQYF; CDR3 DNA: TGCAGCGTTACCCTTTCGGTTGAGCAGTACTTC
J gene: TRBJ1-4; D gene: NA; clone size: NA; V gene: TRBV19; CDR3 protein: CASSLGPPNNEKLFF; CDR3 DNA: TGTGCCAGTAGTTTGGGACCGCCGAATAATGAAAAACTGTTTTTT
J gene: TRBJ1-1; D gene: TRBD1; clone size: few; V gene: TRBV4-1; CDR3 protein: CASSRTGMNTEAFF; CDR3 DNA: TGTGCCAGCAGTCGGACAGGGATGAACACTGAAGCTTTCTTT
J gene: TRBJ2-3; D gene: NA; clone size: NA; V gene: TRBV10-2; CDR3 protein: CASSEQMRTQYF; CDR3 DNA: TGCGCCAGCAGTGAACAGATGAGGACGCAGTATTTT